A selection of T cell receptor beta chains follows, all from one sample in a study of cytomegalovirus exposure and HLA in healthy donors. Assay used: immunoSEQ multiplex PCR; TCRdb lists only in-frame clones, some missing. Of about 160,000 clones listed, roughly 80% are singletons. Sequenced input: PBMCs. These receptors all come from a woman aged 25-40 years in good health and CMV-seronegative. Each CDR3 is given with its conserved first and last residue. The D gene is left open where the match is weak. Where a row states a size, it is once, few, many or the class of an expanded clone; other rows omit it.

J: TRBJ1-2; D: NA; size: few; V: TRBV10-3; CDR3: CATSHLVIYGYTF; DNA: TGTGCCACCTCCCACCTAGTCATCTATGGCTACACCTTC
J: TRBJ1-2; D: TRBD1; size: NA; V: TRBV28; CDR3: CASSPPGTGVYLNYGYTF; DNA: TGTGCCAGCAGTCCACCCGGGACAGGGGTTTACCTTAACTATGGCTACACCTTC
J: TRBJ2-5; D: NA; size: few; V: TRBV27; CDR3: CASSFSRGETQYF; DNA: TGTGCCAGCAGTTTCTCCAGGGGTGAGACCCAGTACTTC
J: TRBJ2-2; D: TRBD2; size: NA; V: TRBV19; CDR3: CASKAGGNTGELFF; DNA: TGTGCCAGTAAGGCGGGGGGAAACACCGGGGAGCTGTTTTTT
J: TRBJ1-6; D: TRBD1; size: NA; V: TRBV9; CDR3: CASSVGQEKGSPLHF; DNA: TGTGCCAGCAGCGTGGGACAGGAAAAAGGATCACCCCTCCACTTT
J: TRBJ1-1; D: NA; size: NA; V: TRBV5-3; CDR3: CARSSGQSNTEAFF; DNA: TGTGCCAGAAGTTCTGGACAATCGAACACTGAAGCTTTCTTT
J: TRBJ2-2; D: NA; size: NA; V: TRBV2; CDR3: CASREGNSNTGELFF; DNA: TGTGCCAGCAGGGAGGGTAACTCGAACACCGGGGAGCTGTTTTTT
J: TRBJ1-4; D: NA; size: NA; V: TRBV6-1; CDR3: CASSEGLATNEKLFF; DNA: TGTGCCAGCAGTGAAGGACTGGCAACTAATGAAAAACTGTTTTTT
J: TRBJ1-2; D: TRBD1; size: NA; V: TRBV15; CDR3: CATSVPGQGDYGYTF; DNA: TGTGCCACCAGCGTACCGGGACAGGGGGACTATGGCTACACCTTC
J: TRBJ1-1; D: NA; size: NA; V: TRBV9; CDR3: CASSVDPTGNTEAFF; DNA: TGTGCCAGCAGCGTAGATCCTACAGGGAACACTGAAGCTTTCTTT
J: TRBJ2-3; D: TRBD2; size: NA; V: TRBV7-6; CDR3: CASSGRTSGTDTQYF; DNA: TGTGCCAGCAGCGGCCGGACTAGCGGCACAGATACGCAGTATTTT
J: TRBJ1-5; D: TRBD1; size: once; V: TRBV27; CDR3: CASSLRQGGNQPQHF; DNA: TGTGCCAGCAGTTTAAGACAGGGCGGCAATCAGCCCCAGCATTTT
J: TRBJ2-3; D: TRBD2; size: NA; V: TRBV6-5; CDR3: CASSAGTNTDTQYF; DNA: TGTGCCAGCAGCGCCGGGACTAACACAGATACGCAGTATTTT
J: TRBJ2-2; D: NA; size: NA; V: TRBV2; CDR3: CASSPSEVVGELFF; DNA: TGTGCCAGCAGTCCTAGCGAAGTGGTGGGGGAGCTGTTTTTT
J: TRBJ1-6; D: NA; size: NA; V: TRBV10-3; CDR3: CASTGSLDAHLDNSPLHF; DNA: TGTGCCAGCACCGGGTCCCTTGACGCCCATTTAGACAATTCACCCCTCCACTTT
J: TRBJ2-7; D: TRBD2; size: NA; V: TRBV19; CDR3: CASSIVAGAYEQYF; DNA: TGTGCCAGTAGTATTGTAGCGGGAGCGTACGAGCAGTACTTC
J: TRBJ2-1; D: TRBD2; size: NA; V: TRBV5-5; CDR3: CASSLAGTSGYNEQFF; DNA: TGTGCCAGCAGCTTGGCCGGGACTAGCGGCTACAATGAGCAGTTCTTC
J: TRBJ1-1; D: NA; size: NA; V: TRBV6-1; CDR3: CATIPGAFF; DNA: TGTGCCACCATCCCCGGGGCTTTCTTT
J: TRBJ2-7; D: TRBD1; size: NA; V: TRBV11-1; CDR3: CASSPSPGTGAYEQYF; DNA: TGTGCCAGCAGCCCATCGCCCGGGACAGGGGCCTACGAGCAGTACTTC
J: TRBJ1-2; D: NA; size: NA; V: TRBV12-5; CDR3: CASGLRGIRYGYTF; DNA: TGTGCTAGTGGTTTGAGGGGGATTCGGTATGGCTACACCTTC
J: TRBJ1-1; D: NA; size: NA; V: TRBV27; CDR3: CASKRGGVNTEAFF; DNA: TGTGCCAGCAAACGAGGAGGGGTGAACACTGAAGCTTTCTTT
J: TRBJ1-2; D: NA; size: NA; V: TRBV11-2; CDR3: CASSLRRDYGYTF; DNA: TGTGCCAGCAGCCTCAGGCGGGACTATGGCTACACCTTC
J: TRBJ1-1; D: TRBD1; size: few; V: TRBV2; CDR3: CASRLQGMNTEAFF; DNA: TGTGCCAGCAGACTACAGGGGATGAACACTGAAGCTTTCTTT
J: TRBJ1-4; D: NA; size: NA; V: TRBV5-1; CDR3: CASSAGMSATNEKLFF; DNA: TGCGCCAGCAGCGCCGGGATGTCTGCAACTAATGAAAAACTGTTTTTT
J: TRBJ2-1; D: NA; size: NA; V: TRBV13; CDR3: CASQGNRDEQFF; DNA: TGTGCCAGCCAGGGGAATAGGGACGAGCAGTTCTTC
J: TRBJ1-4; D: TRBD1; size: few; V: TRBV19; CDR3: CASRDRLNEKLFF; DNA: TGTGCCAGTAGGGACAGGCTAAATGAAAAACTGTTTTTT
J: TRBJ1-6; D: NA; size: NA; V: TRBV5-1; CDR3: CASSWTSWGREGPLHF; DNA: TGCGCCAGCAGCTGGACTTCGTGGGGGCGCGAAGGACCCCTCCACTTT
J: TRBJ2-2; D: TRBD1; size: NA; V: TRBV23-1; CDR3: CASSQGKGGWGGELFF; DNA: TGCGCCAGCAGTCAAGGTAAAGGGGGCTGGGGCGGGGAGCTGTTTTTT
J: TRBJ1-2; D: NA; size: NA; V: TRBV5-6; CDR3: CASSLDTSNYGYTF; DNA: TGTGCCAGCAGCTTGGACACCTCTAACTATGGCTACACCTTC
J: TRBJ1-2; D: TRBD1; size: NA; V: TRBV29-1; CDR3: CSVGTGGDYGYTF; DNA: TGCAGCGTGGGGACAGGGGGCGACTATGGCTACACCTTC
J: TRBJ1-2; D: NA; size: NA; V: TRBV5-1; CDR3: CASSQQGSEGYTF; DNA: TGCGCCAGCAGCCAACAGGGATCGGAAGGCTACACCTTC
J: TRBJ2-1; D: NA; size: NA; V: TRBV19; CDR3: CASSSPSSSYNEQFF; DNA: TGTGCCAGTAGTTCCCCCTCGAGCTCCTACAATGAGCAGTTCTTC
J: TRBJ2-2; D: NA; size: NA; V: TRBV5-1; CDR3: CASSSRTSTGELFF; DNA: TGCGCCAGCAGCTCGCGGACAAGCACCGGGGAGCTGTTTTTT
J: TRBJ1-1; D: TRBD1; size: NA; V: TRBV5-1; CDR3: CASSSPGQGPEAFF; DNA: TGCGCCAGCAGCTCGCCGGGACAGGGTCCTGAAGCTTTCTTT
J: TRBJ2-1; D: NA; size: once; V: TRBV9; CDR3: CASSPGREQFF; DNA: TGTGCCAGCAGCCCGGGTCGTGAGCAGTTCTTC
J: TRBJ2-1; D: TRBD1; size: NA; V: TRBV14; CDR3: CASSQAWTGIREQFF; DNA: TGTGCCAGCAGCCAAGCCTGGACAGGGATTCGTGAGCAGTTCTTC
J: TRBJ1-4; D: NA; size: NA; V: TRBV4-1; CDR3: CASSPNYEKLFF; DNA: TGCGCCAGCAGCCCCAATTATGAAAAACTGTTTTTT
J: TRBJ2-7; D: TRBD1; size: few; V: TRBV5-5; CDR3: CASSFPLQGPPGEQYF; DNA: TGTGCCAGCAGCTTTCCTTTACAGGGGCCCCCCGGCGAGCAGTACTTC
J: TRBJ1-1; D: TRBD1; size: NA; V: TRBV19; CDR3: CASSQGADAEAFF; DNA: TGTGCCAGTAGTCAGGGGGCGGACGCTGAAGCTTTCTTT
J: TRBJ2-7; D: NA; size: NA; V: TRBV4-1; CDR3: CASSQERGVPYEQYF; DNA: TGCGCCAGCAGCCAAGAACGGGGTGTCCCCTACGAGCAGTACTTC
J: TRBJ2-5; D: TRBD1; size: NA; V: TRBV7-9; CDR3: CASSLGGTGQETQYF; DNA: TGTGCCAGCAGCTTAGGGGGGACAGGACAAGAGACCCAGTACTTC
J: TRBJ1-6; D: NA; size: NA; V: TRBV5-5; CDR3: CASSRDSPTHNSPLHF; DNA: TGTGCCAGCAGCCGGGACTCCCCGACACATAATTCACCCCTCCACTTT
J: TRBJ2-2; D: TRBD2; size: many; V: TRBV5-4; CDR3: CASSFGLAGNTGELFF; DNA: TGTGCCAGCAGCTTTGGACTAGCGGGGAACACCGGGGAGCTGTTTTTT
J: TRBJ1-1; D: NA; size: NA; V: TRBV5-1; CDR3: CASSLVATEAFF; DNA: TGCGCCAGCAGCTTGGTGGCCACTGAAGCTTTCTTT
J: TRBJ1-2; D: NA; size: NA; V: TRBV6-5; CDR3: CASSYEGAPRGYTF; DNA: TGTGCCAGCAGTTACGAAGGGGCGCCGCGGGGCTACACCTTC
J: TRBJ2-3; D: NA; size: NA; V: TRBV27; CDR3: CASSPRRQSDTQYF; DNA: TGTGCCAGCAGTCCGCGTAGACAGTCAGATACGCAGTATTTT
J: TRBJ2-7; D: TRBD2; size: NA; V: TRBV6-6; CDR3: CASSAGGGAYEQYF; DNA: TGTGCCAGCAGTGCGGGGGGGGGAGCCTACGAGCAGTACTTC
J: TRBJ2-1; D: TRBD2; size: NA; V: TRBV5-1; CDR3: CASSSSGTSRLNEQFF; DNA: TGCGCCAGCAGCTCCTCCGGGACTAGCCGACTCAATGAGCAGTTCTTC
J: TRBJ1-4; D: NA; size: NA; V: TRBV2; CDR3: CASRSAGATNEKLFF; DNA: TGTGCCAGCAGGTCCGCGGGGGCAACTAATGAAAAACTGTTTTTT
J: TRBJ1-5; D: NA; size: NA; V: TRBV6-5; CDR3: CASSVDRGNQPQHF; DNA: TGTGCCAGCAGTGTTGACAGAGGCAATCAGCCCCAGCATTTT
J: TRBJ2-1; D: NA; size: few; V: TRBV5-1; CDR3: CASSPGPGGNEQFF; DNA: TGCGCCAGCAGCCCGGGACCCGGGGGAAATGAGCAGTTCTTC
J: TRBJ2-3; D: NA; size: few; V: TRBV7-3; CDR3: CASSLGGGQGTDTQYF; DNA: TGTGCCAGCAGCTTAGGGGGGGGGCAGGGCACAGATACGCAGTATTTT
J: TRBJ2-2; D: NA; size: NA; V: TRBV7-3; CDR3: CASSFTQGELFF; DNA: TGTGCCAGCAGCTTCACCCAGGGGGAGCTGTTTTTT
J: TRBJ2-7; D: NA; size: NA; V: TRBV28; CDR3: CASSFPSRGDSNYEQYF; DNA: TGTGCCAGCAGTTTCCCTTCGAGGGGGGACAGCAACTACGAGCAGTACTTC
J: TRBJ2-7; D: NA; size: NA; V: TRBV6-1; CDR3: CASKIPTGTAEQYF; DNA: TGTGCCAGCAAAATTCCGACAGGGACTGCCGAGCAGTACTTC
J: TRBJ2-1; D: TRBD1; size: NA; V: TRBV14; CDR3: CASSQVQGARYNEQFF; DNA: TGTGCCAGCAGCCAGGTACAGGGGGCGCGGTACAATGAGCAGTTCTTC